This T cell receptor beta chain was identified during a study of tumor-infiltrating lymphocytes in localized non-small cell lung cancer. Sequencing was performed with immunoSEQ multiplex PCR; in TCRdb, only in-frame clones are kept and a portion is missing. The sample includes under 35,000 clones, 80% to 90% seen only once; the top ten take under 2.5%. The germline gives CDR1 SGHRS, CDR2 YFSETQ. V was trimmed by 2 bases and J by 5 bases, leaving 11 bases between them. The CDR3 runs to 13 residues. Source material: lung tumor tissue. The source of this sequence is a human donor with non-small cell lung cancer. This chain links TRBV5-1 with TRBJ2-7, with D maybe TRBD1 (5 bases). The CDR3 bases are TGCGCCAGCAGCTTTCCCAGGGCCGACGAGCAGTACTTC. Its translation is CASSFPRADEQYF.